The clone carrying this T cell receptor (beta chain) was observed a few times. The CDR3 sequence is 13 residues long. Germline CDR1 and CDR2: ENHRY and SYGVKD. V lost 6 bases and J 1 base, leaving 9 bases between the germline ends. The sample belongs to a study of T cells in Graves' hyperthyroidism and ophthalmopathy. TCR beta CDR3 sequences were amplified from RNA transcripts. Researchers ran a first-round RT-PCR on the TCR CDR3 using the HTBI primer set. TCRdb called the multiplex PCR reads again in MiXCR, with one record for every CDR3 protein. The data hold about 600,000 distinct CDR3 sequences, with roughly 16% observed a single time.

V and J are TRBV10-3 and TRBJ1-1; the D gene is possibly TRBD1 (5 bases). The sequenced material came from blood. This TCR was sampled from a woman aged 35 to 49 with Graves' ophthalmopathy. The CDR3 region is CAISRAENTEAFF. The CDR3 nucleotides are TGTGCCATCAGCAGGGCTGAGAACACTGAAGCTTTCTTT.